This T cell receptor beta chain was observed in a study of T cell responses to AZD1222 COVID-19 vaccine. Germline V lookup: CDR1 LGHDT, CDR2 YNNKEL (reference sequence). V lost 5 bases and J lost 14; bases outside the gene matches: 7. The CDR3 loop spans 11 amino acids. Clones were sequenced by immunoSEQ multiplex PCR, and TCRdb holds only the in-frame ones, with some missing. The data hold roughly 150,000 clones, with approximately 89% observed a single time. Regarding the study as a whole: Clonal diversity may have been underestimated, and the donors were mostly white British, with more females than males.

Details on this clone: What it binds is not known.

Sequences were derived from peripheral blood, sampled 28 days after the second AZD1222 dose. The receptor's source is an adult who received the AZD1222 COVID-19 vaccine. The V call is TRBV3-1 (or the pseudogene TRBV3-2), the J call TRBJ1-2; 8 bases map to TRBD1. CDR3 loop: CASSFRDRKTF. The DNA of the CDR3 is TGTGCCAGCAGCTTCCGGGACAGGAAAACCTTC.